This T cell receptor beta chain stems from a study of blood T cell repertoires in COVID-19. Looked up from germline, CDR1 is MNHEY and CDR2 is SVGAGI. This CDR3 comprises 12 residues. The ends were cut back, 7 bases at V and 7 bases at J, with 13 bases in the middle. The protocol was immunoSEQ multiplex PCR, while the TCRdb copy is restricted to in-frame clones and leaves out a portion. The sample contains 120,000 or so clones, around nine tenths of which appear only once. Sequences were obtained from peripheral blood. This sequence originates from a man between 50 and 59 years old with active COVID-19. V is TRBV6-5 and J is TRBJ1-2; the D gene is possibly TRBD1 (6 bases). CDR3 region: CASTRGDTGYTF. As DNA, the CDR3 is TGTGCCAGCACTCGTGGGGACACTGGCTACACCTTC.